These 10 T cell receptor beta chains originate from one sample sequenced in a study of control samples from healthy donors and cancer patients. Assay used: immunoSEQ multiplex PCR; TCRdb lists only in-frame clones, some missing. This repertoire shows some 87,000 clones, more than 65% found once; its top ten account for 11%. The sequenced sample consisted of PBMCs. These receptors were obtained from a man aged 60-69 years with head and neck cancer.

The chain joins TRBV7-2 to TRBJ1-6; D might be TRBD1 (5 bases). Germline values: CDR1 SGHTA, CDR2 FQGNSA. Between the trimmed V and J ends, which lost 5 bases and 13 bases, there was a span of 18 bases. The CDR3 sequence is 14 residues long. Here the CDR3 reads CASSAGPAATPLHF. The CDR3 region has the DNA TGTGCCAGCAGCGCGGGACCGGCGGCGACGCCCCTCCACTTT.

V usage is TRBV20-1 and J usage is TRBJ2-1; 16 positions agree with TRBD2. Germline V gene sequence: CDR1 DFQATT, CDR2 SNEGSKA (reference sequence). This CDR3 region has 20 residues. With 3 bases clipped from V and 0 bases from J, the junction kept 11 bases outside the gene matches. The CDR3 DNA reads as TGCAGTGCTAGTTCAGGAGGGACTAGCGGGAGGGGGCGCTCCTACAATGAGCAGTTCTTC. This translates into CSASSGGTSGRGRSYNEQFF.

The gene calls are TRBV19 and TRBJ1-3; TRBD1 might be the D (5 bases). The V gene lost 5 bases and the J gene lost 0 bases, with 14 bases spanning the gap. Germline V lookup: CDR1 LNHDA, CDR2 SQIVND (reference sequence). CDR3 size: 16 residues. This CDR3 is CASSFQTVSSGNTIYF. The CDR3 DNA sequence: TGTGCCAGTAGTTTCCAGACAGTCTCCTCTGGAAACACCATATATTTT. Drawing the rest from reference TRBV19 and TRBJ1-3, the complete variable domain is DGGITQSPKYLFRKEGQNVTLSCEQNLNHDAMYWYRQDPGQGLRLIYYSQIVNDFQKGDIAEGYSVSREKKESFPLTVTSAQKNPTAFYLCASSFQTVSSGNTIYFGEGSWLTVV.

V and J are TRBV15 and TRBJ1-5; D is ambiguous. CDR1 LNHNV and CDR2 YYDKDF come from the germline V gene (reference sequence). This CDR3 comprises 15 residues. V gave up 0 bases and J gave up 9 bases, with 15 bases separating them. CDR3 in amino acids: CATSRDWSVRRPQHF. For the CDR3, the DNA is TGTGCCACCAGCAGAGATTGGTCTGTCCGTCGGCCCCAGCATTTT.

V and J are TRBV5-4 and TRBJ2-7, with 8 bases matching TRBD2. CDR3 length: 14 residues. Germline CDR1 is SGHNT and CDR2 is YYREEE (reference sequence). With V trimmed by 4 bases and J by 0 bases, 3 bases remained unmatched. The CDR3 loop reads CASSASGSSYEQYF. In DNA form, the CDR3 reads TGTGCCAGCAGCGCAAGCGGGAGCTCCTACGAGCAGTACTTC.

This chain joins TRBV9 and TRBJ2-1, with TRBD1 as a possible D gene (5 bases). Per the germline V gene, CDR1 is SGDLS and CDR2 is YYNGEE. The germline V and J ends were trimmed by 0 bases and 0 bases, with 7 bases remaining between them. The CDR3 is 15 amino acids. The CDR3 DNA sequence: TGTGCCAGCAGCGTAGAGGGGAACTCCTACAATGAGCAGTTCTTC. Protein product: CASSVEGNSYNEQFF.

The rearrangement links TRBV23-1 to TRBJ2-7, with 7 bases matching TRBD1. TRBV23-1 belongs to the ORF category, with a function that is uncertain. The CDR3 runs 18 residues. With V trimmed by 2 bases and J by 3 bases, 16 bases remained unmatched. CDR3: CASSQPVYVRGTFYEQYF. As DNA, the CDR3 is TGCGCCAGCAGTCAACCAGTTTACGTCAGGGGGACCTTCTACGAGCAGTACTTC.

V usage is TRBV3-1 (or the pseudogene TRBV3-2) and J usage is TRBJ2-1; 8 nucleotides align to TRBD2. V was pared by 3 bases and J by 8 bases, with 6 bases of the junction left unmatched. The CDR3 loop spans 14 amino acids. CDR1 LGHDT and CDR2 YNNKEL come from the germline V gene (reference sequence). The CDR3 reads CASSQGLGSYEQFF. In nucleotides, the CDR3 is TGTGCCAGCAGCCAGGGACTAGGTTCATATGAGCAGTTCTTC.

The chain recombines TRBV5-1 with TRBJ1-4; D is possibly TRBD1 (6 bases). Germline V gives CDR1 SGHRS, CDR2 YFSETQ. Trimming shortened V by 0 bases and J by 0 bases, and 15 bases separated the two germline ends. The CDR3 has 18 residues. In nucleotides, the CDR3 is TGCGCCAGCAGCTTGGCCCGTACAGGGAGGGCAACTAATGAAAAACTGTTTTTT. As protein: CASSLARTGRATNEKLFF.

The sample holds a few counts of this clone. The rearrangement uses TRBV2 and TRBJ2-1; possible D gene TRBD1, 6 bases. Germline lookup yields CDR1 SNHLY and CDR2 FYNNEI. The ends were cut back, 10 bases at V and 4 bases at J, with 14 bases in the middle. The length of the CDR3 is 13 residues. CDR3 bases: TGTGCCACTCAGTTGGACAGTTACAATGAGCAGTTCTTC. This codes for CATQLDSYNEQFF.